This entry describes one T cell receptor (beta chain). Its antigen remains unidentified. The table came from immunoSEQ multiplex PCR; TCRdb's copy has only in-frame clones and leaves some out. The sample records 15,000 to 20,000 clones, 70% to 75% being singletons. This CDR3 region has 18 residues. Germline V CDR1 and CDR2: ENHRY, SYGVKD. V was pared by 3 bases and J by 6 bases, with 11 bases of the junction left unmatched. This sample was included in a study of CD4 T cells in relation to SARS-CoV-2 and coronaviruses. At the level of the study: Controls used an HIV-1 Nef peptide pool or no peptide.

Before the COVID-19 pandemic, during about 2010-2018, CD4+ T cells were taken from unexposed donors. Isolation of CD4+ T cells took place after approximately 11 days in culture. Cells permitting, SARS-CoV-2 S/N and four cold-coronavirus spikes were tested on unexposed-donor CD4+ T cells. Sequenced material: CD4+ T cells from PBMCs, cultured in vitro. This receptor was obtained from a human donor in good health. V is TRBV10-3 and J is TRBJ2-1, with 13 bases aligning to TRBD2. CDR3 sequence reads: CAISEGGTSGKRGNEQFF. The DNA of the CDR3 is TGTGCCATCAGTGAAGGTGGGACTAGCGGGAAACGGGGCAATGAGCAGTTCTTC.